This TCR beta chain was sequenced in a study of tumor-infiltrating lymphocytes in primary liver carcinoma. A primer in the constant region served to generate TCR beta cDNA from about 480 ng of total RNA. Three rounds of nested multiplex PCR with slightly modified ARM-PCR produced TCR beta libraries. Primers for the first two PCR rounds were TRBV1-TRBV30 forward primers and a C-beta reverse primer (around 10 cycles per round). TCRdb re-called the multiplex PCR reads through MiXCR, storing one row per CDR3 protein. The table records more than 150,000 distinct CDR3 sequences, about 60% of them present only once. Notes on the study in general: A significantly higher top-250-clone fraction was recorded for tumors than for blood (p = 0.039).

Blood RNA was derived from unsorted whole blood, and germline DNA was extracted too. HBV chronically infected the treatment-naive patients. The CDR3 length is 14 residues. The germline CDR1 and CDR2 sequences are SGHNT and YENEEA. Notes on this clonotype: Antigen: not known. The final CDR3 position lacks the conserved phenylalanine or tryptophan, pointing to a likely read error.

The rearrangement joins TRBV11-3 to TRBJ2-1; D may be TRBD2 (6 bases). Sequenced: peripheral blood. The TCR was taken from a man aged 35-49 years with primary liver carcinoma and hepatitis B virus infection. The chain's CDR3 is CANSPRGWESEQFL. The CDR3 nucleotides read TGTGCCAACAGCCCCCGGGGGTGGGAGAGTGAGCAGTTCTTA.